These 29 T cell receptor beta chains were all obtained from the same sample, sequenced in a study of T cells in Graves' hyperthyroidism and ophthalmopathy. From RNA transcripts, TCR beta CDR3 regions were amplified. HTBI primers were employed in a first-round RT-PCR of the TCR CDR3. In TCRdb, the multiplex PCR reads were re-called with MiXCR into one record per CDR3 protein. The table records about 320,000 distinct CDR3 sequences, around 17% of them present only once. Sequencing was performed on blood. Receptors originate from a man aged 25-40 years with Graves' hyperthyroidism.

The sample holds many counts of this clonotype. The chain couples TRBV5-1 to TRBJ1-1, with D possibly TRBD1 on 5 matching bases. Per the germline V gene, CDR1 is SGHRS and CDR2 is YFSETQ. Trimming pared 0 bases from V and 1 base from J, leaving 10 bases between. The CDR3 is 15 amino acids. Here the CDR3 DNA reads TGCGCCAGCAGCTTGGTTGGGGCTGGGAACACTGAAGCTTTCTTT. Its protein product is CASSLVGAGNTEAFF.

The chain is built from TRBV20-1 and TRBJ2-1; no clear D. V was cut by 5 bases and J by 0 bases, with 14 bases left in between. The CDR3 contains 15 residues. CDR1 and CDR2 (germline): DFQATT, SNEGSKA (reference sequence). The DNA of the CDR3 is TGCAGTGCTCGCGACGAGTATATCTCCTACAATGAGCAGTTCTTC. Translated, it gives CSARDEYISYNEQFF.

This clonotype has ten or more counts. V gene TRBV7-3 combines with J gene TRBJ2-1; tentatively, D is TRBD1 or TRBD2 (5 bases each). The CDR3 is 16 amino acids. V lost 2 bases and J lost 8, with 19 bases in between. Looked up from germline, CDR1 is SGHTA and CDR2 is FQGTGA. CDR3 sequence (DNA): TGTGCCAGCAGCTTATGGGGAGCTCCCCAAGGGGATGAGCAGTTCTTC. Amino acids: CASSLWGAPQGDEQFF.

This clonotype was counted at least ten times. The chain is built from TRBV28 and TRBJ2-3; possibly TRBD1 for D (5 bases). V was pared by 3 bases and J by 2 bases, with 6 bases between. From germline, CDR1 is MDHEN and CDR2 SYDVKM. CDR3 size: 13 residues. CDR3 sequence reads: CASSFGATDTQYF. CDR3 nucleotide sequence: TGTGCCAGCAGTTTTGGGGCCACAGATACGCAGTATTTT. The whole variable domain, filled in from reference TRBV28 and TRBJ2-3, reads DVKVTQSSRYLVKRTGEKVFLECVQDMDHENMFWYRQDPGLGLRLIYFSYDVKMKEKGDIPEGYSVSREKKERFSLILESASTNQTSMYLCASSFGATDTQYFGPGTRLTVL.

As to this clonotype: This could be a read error, since a much larger clone is one nucleotide away. The CDR3 DNA reads as TGCAGTGCCGGGACTAGCGGGAGGGGCACAGATACGCAGTATTTT. As protein: CSAGTSGRGTDTQYF. V and J are TRBV20-1 and TRBJ2-3; 16 bases are shared with TRBD2. Trimming removed 6 bases from V and 1 base from J; junction bases left unmatched: 1. The CDR3 is 15 amino acids. The germline V gene encodes CDR1 DFQATT and CDR2 SNEGSKA (reference sequence).

A few counts support this clonotype. The chain links TRBV20-1 to TRBJ2-7; D is unclear. Trimming stripped 6 bases from V and 0 bases from J, with 9 bases between. CDR3 length: 12 residues. Germline V CDR1 and CDR2: DFQATT, SNEGSKA (reference sequence). The DNA of the CDR3 is TGCAGTGCCCAACCCAGCTCCTACGAGCAGTACTTC. This codes for CSAQPSSYEQYF.

The rearrangement joins TRBV10-3 to TRBJ2-1, with 7 positions matching TRBD1. CDR3 size: 14 residues. Trimming at V came to 6 bases and at J to 6 bases, leaving 8 bases not matched to a gene. Germline V gene sequence: CDR1 ENHRY, CDR2 SYGVKD. CDR3 DNA sequence: TGTGCCATCAGGGATTCCGGGACAGTCAATGAGCAGTTCTTC. Translated, it gives CAIRDSGTVNEQFF.

This clonotype was counted between two and nine times. The V gene is TRBV5-4, the J gene TRBJ2-7, with D tentatively TRBD2 (5 bases). The germline gives CDR1 SGHNT, CDR2 YYREEE (reference sequence). CDR3 length: 14 amino acids. V lost 0 bases and J lost 7, with 14 bases in between. In DNA, the CDR3 is TGTGCCAGCAGCTTGGAGATTTTCGGGGAAGAGCAGTACTTC. Protein: CASSLEIFGEEQYF.

CDR3 sequence reads: CASSLGLQGGYEQYF. Here the CDR3 DNA reads TGTGCCAGCAGTTTAGGTTTACAGGGAGGTTACGAGCAGTACTTC. The chain carries TRBV12-3 or TRBV12-4 and TRBJ2-7; D is perhaps TRBD1 or TRBD2 (6 bases each). Trimming took off 1 base at V and 4 bases at J, with 14 bases between the two ends. This CDR3 contains 15 residues.

The CDR3 sequence: CASSSPPAGGGEQFF. The CDR3 DNA follows: TGTGCCAGCAGCTCCCCTCCAGCGGGAGGGGGAGAGCAGTTCTTC. The chain links TRBV7-9 to TRBJ2-1; 10 bases match TRBD2. The V gene's germline CDR1 is SEHNR and CDR2 FQNEAQ (reference sequence). The trim removed 4 bases at V and 10 bases at J, leaving 10 bases unmatched. The CDR3 is made up of 15 amino acids.

This clonotype was found once. A clone one base away is much larger, so this may be a read error. V and J are TRBV7-8 and TRBJ1-1; D gene uncertain. Germline CDR1 and CDR2: SGHVS and FQNEAQ. The CDR3 sequence is 13 residues long. DNA for the CDR3: TGTTCCAGCAGCTTTCTGGAAGACACTGAAGCTTTCTTT. Protein sequence: CSSSFLEDTEAFF. The full variable domain, its missing parts supplied by reference TRBV7-8 and TRBJ1-1, is GAGVSQSPRYKVAKRGQDVALRCDPISGHVSLFWYQQALGQGPEFLTYFQNEAQLDKSGLPSDRFFAERPEGSVSTLKIQRTQQEDSAVYLCSSSFLEDTEAFFGQGTRLTVV.

V gene TRBV7-2 combines with J gene TRBJ1-4; D remains unclear. Looked up from germline, CDR1 is SGHTA and CDR2 is FQGNSA. The CDR3 is made up of 15 amino acids. Trimming removed 5 bases from V and 4 bases from J, with 14 bases in between. Here the CDR3 reads CASSADAVLNEKLFF. DNA of the CDR3: TGTGCCAGCAGCGCGGACGCAGTCCTTAATGAAAAACTGTTTTTT.

There are a few counts of this clonotype. The chain uses TRBV7-9 and TRBJ2-7, with TRBD2 matching over 11 bases. Germline CDR1 SEHNR, CDR2 FQNEAQ (reference sequence). With 6 bases clipped from V and 0 bases from J, the junction kept 7 bases outside the gene matches. The CDR3 consists of 16 residues. CDR3 protein: CASSTASGRRSYEQYF. The CDR3 nucleotides read TGTGCCAGCAGTACAGCTAGCGGGAGGCGCTCCTACGAGCAGTACTTC.

This clonotype was observed many times. The rearrangement joins TRBV5-8 to TRBJ2-3; 8 bases fit TRBD2. J was trimmed by 1 base and V by 0 bases; bases with no gene match: 1. CDR1 and CDR2 from the germline V gene are SGHTS and YDEGEE. The CDR3 contains 15 residues. CDR3 bases: TGTGCCAGCAGCTTGGAAGCGGGAGGCACAGATACGCAGTATTTT. Translating it yields CASSLEAGGTDTQYF. Using reference TRBV5-8 and TRBJ2-3 for the parts outside the CDR3, the full variable domain is EAGVTQSPTHLIKTRGQQATLRCSPISGHTSVYWYQQALGLGLQFLLWYDEGEERNRGNFPPRFSGRQFPNYSSELNVNALELEDSALYLCASSLEAGGTDTQYFGPGTRLTVL.

This clonotype turned up a few times. Germline and junction disagree at one end, which may indicate a read error. The genes are TRBV11-3 and TRBJ1-5; D not resolved. CDR1 and CDR2 from the germline V gene are SGHNT and YENEEA. The CDR3 has 15 amino acids. This CDR3 reads CASSVDWGLGQPQHF. CDR3 DNA: TGTGCCAGCAGCGTAGACTGGGGTTTGGGTCAGCCCCAGCATTTT.

This clonotype occurred many times. CDR3 bases: TGCGCCAGCAGCTTGGGACCCGTTAGGGAGCAGTACTTC. This gives the protein CASSLGPVREQYF. V is TRBV5-1 and J is TRBJ2-7; D unresolved. Trimming left V 0 bases short and J 7 bases short, with 11 bases between. The CDR3 is 13 amino acids. Germline V gene lookup returns CDR1 SGHRS and CDR2 YFSETQ.

This clonotype has just a few counts. V is TRBV7-3 and J is TRBJ2-6, with TRBD2 as a possible D gene (7 bases). Per the germline V gene, CDR1 is SGHTA and CDR2 is FQGTGA. With 5 bases removed from V and 4 bases from J, the gap between germline ends came to 24 bases. The CDR3 spans 19 residues. The CDR3 protein is CASSPRGGAELEGANVLTF. In DNA form, the CDR3 reads TGTGCCAGCAGCCCCCGAGGGGGGGCGGAATTGGAGGGGGCCAACGTCCTGACTTTC.

This clonotype was recorded at least ten times. The CDR3 loop is CASSLLGGILPAYNEQFF. The CDR3 nucleotides are TGTGCCAGCAGCTTGCTAGGGGGGATCCTCCCCGCCTACAATGAGCAGTTCTTC. The rearrangement joins TRBV7-2 to TRBJ2-1; D may be TRBD1 or TRBD2 (6 bases each). The CDR3 contains 18 residues. V was trimmed by 3 bases and J by 2 bases, leaving 20 bases between them. Germline loops: CDR1 SGHTA, CDR2 FQGNSA.

J is TRBJ2-5 and V is TRBV20-1; the D gene is possibly TRBD1 (8 bases). CDR3 length: 15 residues. Per germline, CDR1 DFQATT and CDR2 SNEGSKA (reference sequence). Trimming left V 5 bases short and J 9 bases short, with 25 bases between. For the CDR3, the DNA is TGCAGTGCTTTAGGGACAGGTCTAGCGGCCACGGCCCAGTACTTC. Its protein is CSALGTGLAATAQYF.

Ten or more counts support this clonotype. CDR3 loop: CASSLRGRTDTQYF. The CDR3 DNA sequence: TGTGCCAGCAGCTTACGCGGCCGCACAGATACGCAGTATTTT. The rearrangement joins TRBV7-9 to TRBJ2-3; unclear D gene. There are 14 residues in the CDR3. V lost 2 bases, J lost 1 base, and 7 bases lay in between. Germline-derived CDR1 and CDR2 are SEHNR and FQNEAQ (reference sequence). Full variable domain (outside the CDR3, taken from reference TRBV7-9 and TRBJ2-3): DTGVSQNPRHKITKRGQNVTFRCDPISEHNRLYWYRQTLGQGPEFLTYFQNEAQLEKSRLLSDRFSAERPKGSFSTLEIQRTEQGDSAMYLCASSLRGRTDTQYFGPGTRLTVL.

This chain links TRBV5-1 with TRBJ1-2, with D unresolved. The germline V gene has CDR1 SGHRS and CDR2 YFSETQ. Trimming removed 0 bases from V and 0 bases from J, with 6 bases in between. The length of the CDR3 is 14 residues. CDR3 nucleotides: TGCGCCAGCAGCTTGGGGGATCCTAACTATGGCTACACCTTC. This encodes CASSLGDPNYGYTF.

This clonotype was detected many times. The chain links TRBV7-8 to TRBJ2-3; D might be TRBD2 (5 bases). Germline CDR1 is SGHVS and CDR2 is FQNEAQ. V was clipped by 2 bases and J by 1 base, with 13 bases between them. The CDR3 contains 16 residues. The CDR3 spells CASSLMAARGTDTQYF. The CDR3 nucleotides are TGTGCCAGCAGCTTAATGGCGGCGAGGGGCACAGATACGCAGTATTTT.

In its sample, this clonotype was seen many times. CDR3 region: CASSLEGYEQYF. CDR3 sequence (DNA): TGCGCCAGCAGCTTGGAGGGGTACGAGCAGTACTTC. This chain uses TRBV5-1 with TRBJ2-7, with a tentative D call TRBD1 (5 bases). The V end lost 0 bases, the J end lost 4 bases, and 5 bases lay between the germline ends. Germline CDR1 SGHRS, CDR2 YFSETQ. The CDR3 has 12 amino acids.

At least ten counts were recorded for this clonotype. The chain uses TRBV6-1 and TRBJ1-5; possibly TRBD1 for D (5 bases). This CDR3 region has 17 residues. Germline CDR1 reads MNHNS; CDR2 reads SASEGT. Deletions cut 7 bases from V and 2 bases from J, with 21 bases between. CDR3 coding DNA: TGTGCCAGCATCTCGCAGGCCCGGGGCGGAGGCAATCAGCCCCAGCATTTT. Its protein is CASISQARGGGNQPQHF.

Comments on this clonotype: A much bigger clone sits one base away, suggesting this may be a read error. The chain combines TRBV12-3 or TRBV12-4 with TRBJ2-1; possibly TRBD2 for D (6 bases). Near its end, the DNA agrees better with TRBJ2-7, so the J call may be wrong. The CDR3 contains 14 residues. The CDR3 nucleotides read TGTGCCAGCACCCGACTAGGATCCTACAATGAGCAGTACTTC. Translating gives CASTRLGSYNEQYF.

The CDR3 protein is CASSYPYPWGRVSHEQYF. In DNA, the CDR3 is TGTGCCAGCAGTTACCCTTATCCGTGGGGACGGGTGTCCCACGAGCAGTACTTC. The genes are TRBV6-5 and TRBJ2-7; D might be TRBD1 or TRBD2, each matching 5 bases. The CDR3 totals 18 residues. Germline V CDR1 and CDR2: MNHEY, SVGAGI. V lost 2 bases and J lost 5, with 25 bases in between.

This clonotype was seen only a few times. The CDR3 here is CASSLTSGRLYEQYF. CDR3 nucleotides: TGTGCCAGCAGTTTAACTAGCGGGAGGTTATACGAGCAGTACTTC. The chain couples TRBV28 to TRBJ2-7; 12 bases match TRBD2. The CDR3 length is 15 residues. V lost 2 bases to trimming and J lost 4 bases; unmatched junction nucleotides: 3. The germline gives CDR1 MDHEN, CDR2 SYDVKM.

This clonotype was observed a handful of times. This chain joins TRBV29-1 and TRBJ1-3, with D possibly TRBD1 on 5 matching bases. Germline lookup yields CDR1 SQVTM and CDR2 ANQGSEA. V lost 3 bases and J 1 base, leaving 19 bases between the germline ends. CDR3 size: 17 residues. The CDR3 loop is CSVEGGGGVGSGNTIYF. The CDR3 DNA reads as TGCAGCGTTGAGGGGGGGGGGGGAGTAGGTTCTGGAAACACCATATATTTT.

In nucleotides, the CDR3 is TGTGCCAGCCGTCCGGGACCTCTTTACGAGCAGTACTTC. This translates into CASRPGPLYEQYF. V usage is TRBV12-3 or TRBV12-4 and J usage is TRBJ2-7; D possibly matches TRBD1 or TRBD2 (5 bases each). The CDR3 has 13 residues. Trimming removed 8 bases at V and 4 bases at J, with 15 bases between.